A single sample is the source of the 24 T cell receptor beta chains below, sequenced in a study of shared clonotypes between healthy human individuals. CD8 cells regarded as naive lacked CD45RO, were positively chosen for CCR7, and omitted terminally differentiated effector memory CD45RA+ cells. Only in-frame clones appear in the TCRdb table, and some are missing; sequencing was by immunoSEQ multiplex PCR. The data contain roughly 650,000 clones, roughly 96% of them singletons. Sample: naive CD8+ T cells sorted from blood. The receptors were gathered from a woman aged 30 to 39 in good health.

The chain combines TRBV27 with TRBJ2-3; possible D gene TRBD1, 6 bases. Germline loops: CDR1 MNHEY, CDR2 SMNVEV (reference sequence). The CDR3 has 16 residues. Trimming removed 2 bases at V and 7 bases at J, with 19 bases between. This chain's CDR3 is CASSLMFQGLRNTQYF. Here the CDR3 DNA reads TGTGCCAGCAGTTTAATGTTCCAGGGGTTAAGAAATACGCAGTATTTT.

The CDR3 loop reads CASRAGTASTDTQYF. CDR3 coding DNA: TGTGCCAGCAGGGCCGGGACAGCAAGCACAGATACGCAGTATTTT. The chain employs TRBV28 and TRBJ2-3; TRBD1 matches 7 bases. V trimming: 6 bases; J trimming: 0 bases; junction bases outside the gene matches: 6. Germline CDR1 MDHEN, CDR2 SYDVKM. The CDR3 contains 15 residues.

V and J are TRBV30 and TRBJ2-1, with TRBD2 as a possible D gene (6 bases). The CDR3 covers 15 residues. V shed 0 bases and J shed 2 bases, with 11 bases lying between them. Germline CDR1 and CDR2: GTSNPN and SVGIG (reference sequence). CDR3 coding DNA: TGTGCCTGGAGTGTTCTACTAGCCCCCTACAATGAGCAGTTCTTC. Translating it yields CAWSVLLAPYNEQFF.

The chain has TRBV2 and TRBJ2-5; no clear D. The V and J ends lost 5 bases and 2 bases respectively, with 15 bases between them. CDR1 and CDR2 (germline): SNHLY, FYNNEI. The CDR3 loop spans 15 amino acids. The CDR3 here is CASSPTETLQETQYF. CDR3 in DNA: TGTGCCAGCAGTCCTACCGAGACTTTACAAGAGACCCAGTACTTC.

The CDR3, as DNA: TGTGCCAGCAGCTCGACAGGGGGAGGAAACACCATATATTTT. Translating gives CASSSTGGGNTIYF. J is TRBJ1-3 and V is TRBV5-4, with TRBD1 matching 9 bases. The CDR3 contains 14 residues. Germline V gene data show CDR1 as SGHNT and CDR2 as YYREEE (reference sequence). V was clipped by 3 bases and J by 4 bases; unmatched bases: 2.

The chain links TRBV28 to TRBJ2-1; 11 bases are shared with TRBD2. V gave up 4 bases and J gave up 6 bases; unmatched junction bases: 14. The CDR3 is 18 amino acids. Germline V gene data show CDR1 as MDHEN and CDR2 as SYDVKM. In DNA form, the CDR3 reads TGTGCCAGCAGTTCTGGGTTAACCGGGACTAGCGGATTCAATGAGCAGTTCTTC. Protein: CASSSGLTGTSGFNEQFF.

This clone occurred once. This sequence joins TRBV5-5 and TRBJ1-4, with TRBD1 as a possible D gene (6 bases). This CDR3 is 14 amino acids long. V was cut by 3 bases and J by 5 bases, with 11 bases left in between. The germline V gene encodes CDR1 SGHKS and CDR2 YYEKEE (reference sequence). The DNA for the CDR3 is TGTGCCAGCAGCTGGACAGAGAACAATGAAAAACTGTTTTTT. The encoded protein is CASSWTENNEKLFF.

The chain combines TRBV27 with TRBJ2-7, with 8 bases that match TRBD1. Germline lookup yields CDR1 MNHEY and CDR2 SMNVEV (reference sequence). Trimming at V came to 5 bases and at J to 4 bases, leaving 7 bases not matched to a gene. This CDR3 has 14 residues. CDR3 region: CASSPGGRRYEQYF. The CDR3 DNA reads as TGTGCCAGCAGTCCAGGGGGCAGGCGGTACGAGCAGTACTTC.

This sequence joins TRBV5-6 and TRBJ2-1; D remains unclear. The CDR3 loop spans 13 amino acids. The V end was cut by 2 bases, the J end by 6 bases, with 9 bases between. The germline V gene has CDR1 SGHDT and CDR2 YYEEEE. DNA of the CDR3: TGTGCCAGCAGCTTCGGTTACCTCAATGAGCAGTTCTTC. Protein product: CASSFGYLNEQFF.

This chain connects TRBV5-4 to TRBJ2-7; TRBD2 matches at 7 bases. Germline lookup yields CDR1 SGHNT and CDR2 YYREEE (reference sequence). The CDR3 contains 15 residues. Trimming cost V 0 bases and J 7 bases; bases outside gene matches: 10. CDR3 in amino acids: CASSLARGSGGEQYF. The CDR3 DNA sequence: TGTGCCAGCAGCTTGGCCCGGGGGTCGGGGGGAGAGCAGTACTTC.

The V call is TRBV10-1, the J call TRBJ1-2, with 8 bases lining up with TRBD1. The CDR3 sequence is 11 residues long. Germline V lookup: CDR1 WNHNN, CDR2 SYGVQD (reference sequence). Germline trimming cut 10 bases from V and 4 bases from J; bases unmatched to any gene: 2. The CDR3 loop reads CAKDRVYGYTF. The CDR3 bases are TGCGCCAAGGACAGGGTCTATGGCTACACCTTC.

This rearrangement joins TRBV5-4 to TRBJ1-3; D is perhaps TRBD1 (5 bases). The CDR3 has 15 amino acids. Deletions cut 2 bases from V and 0 bases from J, with 9 bases between. In germline, CDR1 is SGHNT, CDR2 YYREEE (reference sequence). The CDR3 loop reads CASSFSGSSGNTIYF. The CDR3, as DNA: TGTGCCAGCAGCTTCTCAGGGAGCTCTGGAAACACCATATATTTT.

Remarks on this clone: The identical CDR3 is also encoded by other nucleotide sequences in the sample. The CDR3 sequence: CASSSGTGGNEQFF. CDR3 DNA: TGTGCCAGCAGTTCCGGGACAGGCGGCAATGAGCAGTTCTTC. The chain combines TRBV27 with TRBJ2-1, with TRBD1 matching 8 bases. CDR3 length: 14 residues. V shed 4 bases, J shed 6 bases, and the junction held 5 bases outside the gene matches. Germline V gene sequence: CDR1 MNHEY, CDR2 SMNVEV (reference sequence).

The V and J genes are TRBV13 and TRBJ2-1; TRBD1 matches at 9 bases. V trimming: 5 bases; J trimming: 4 bases; junction bases outside the gene matches: 3. This CDR3 spans 14 amino acids. Germline CDR1 PRHDT, CDR2 FYEKMQ (reference sequence). CDR3 nucleotides: TGTGCCAGCAGCCAGGGACAGGGTTACAATGAGCAGTTCTTC. It translates to CASSQGQGYNEQFF.

The chain is built from TRBV29-1 and TRBJ1-1; no definite D call. The CDR3 loop spans 11 amino acids. V lost 6 bases to trimming and J lost 6 bases, with 11 bases between them. Germline V gene lookup returns CDR1 SQVTM and CDR2 ANQGSEA. CDR3 sequence: CSVAIGAEAFF. As DNA, the CDR3 is TGCAGCGTGGCGATTGGCGCTGAAGCTTTCTTT.

The chain links TRBV27 to TRBJ2-7; 14 bases are a match to TRBD2. This CDR3 is built from 15 residues. The germline V gene has CDR1 MNHEY and CDR2 SMNVEV (reference sequence). V lost 5 bases, J lost 6 bases, and 6 bases stayed unmatched. CDR3 region: CASSAGTSGSSEQYF. DNA for the CDR3: TGTGCCAGCAGTGCCGGGACTAGCGGGAGCTCCGAGCAGTACTTC.

The J gene is TRBJ2-1, the V gene TRBV5-1; 9 nucleotides match TRBD1. This CDR3 contains 15 residues. V gave up 3 bases and J gave up 4 bases; unmatched junction bases: 5. From germline, CDR1 is SGHRS and CDR2 YFSETQ. CDR3 in DNA: TGCGCCAGCAGCTGGACAGGGGTTGAGTACAATGAGCAGTTCTTC. Translation: CASSWTGVEYNEQFF.

The rearrangement joins TRBV28 to TRBJ2-1; D remains unclear. This CDR3 has 16 amino acids. Germline CDR1 and CDR2: MDHEN and SYDVKM. Between the trimmed V and J ends, which lost 4 bases and 4 bases, there was a span of 17 bases. The CDR3 loop reads CASSSTRSARYNEQFF. The CDR3 nucleotides read TGTGCCAGCAGTTCCACTCGGAGCGCAAGGTACAATGAGCAGTTCTTC.

J is TRBJ2-7 and V is TRBV11-2, with D perhaps TRBD1 or TRBD2 (5 bases each). Trimming cost V 5 bases and J 0 bases, with 8 bases left between them. The germline V gene has CDR1 SGHAT and CDR2 FQNNGV. This CDR3 is built from 13 residues. CDR3 DNA sequence: TGTGCCAGCAGCCCGGGGCACTCCTACGAGCAGTACTTC. Amino acids: CASSPGHSYEQYF.

This chain joins TRBV27 and TRBJ2-7; D not resolved. Germline loops: CDR1 MNHEY, CDR2 SMNVEV (reference sequence). V lost 5 bases and J lost 2, with 19 bases in between. This CDR3 comprises 16 residues. The CDR3 loop is CASSLLPQQETYEQYF. CDR3 DNA: TGTGCCAGCAGTCTCTTGCCCCAGCAGGAAACCTACGAGCAGTACTTC.

J is TRBJ2-1 and V is TRBV27, with D unclear. The V gene's germline CDR1 is MNHEY and CDR2 SMNVEV (reference sequence). V was clipped by 9 bases and J by 3 bases, with 18 bases between them. This CDR3 spans 15 amino acids. CDR3 in amino acids: CASHPFGDFYNEQFF. The CDR3 DNA sequence: TGTGCCAGTCACCCTTTTGGCGATTTCTACAATGAGCAGTTCTTC.

The V call is TRBV6-5, the J call TRBJ2-7, with 9 bases matching TRBD2. The CDR3 sequence is 16 residues long. The V gene end was trimmed by 0 bases and the J gene end by 3 bases; junction bases not matched to a gene: 6. Germline CDR1 reads MNHEY; CDR2 reads SVGAGI. CDR3 nucleotides: TGTGCCAGCAGTTACTCGAGGCGGGGGGGGGACTACGAGCAGTACTTC. Protein sequence: CASSYSRRGGDYEQYF.

The chain is built from TRBV11-2 and TRBJ2-3; 12 nucleotides match TRBD2. The CDR3 runs to 17 residues. Germline CDR1 reads SGHAT; CDR2 reads FQNNGV. J gave up 3 bases and V 2 bases, and 6 bases lay outside the gene matches. CDR3 amino acids: CASSLLTSGSTTDTQYF. The CDR3 bases are TGTGCCAGCAGCTTATTGACTAGCGGGAGTACGACAGATACGCAGTATTTT.

V usage is TRBV6-5 and J usage is TRBJ2-1; D is unresolved. Germline V gene data show CDR1 as MNHEY and CDR2 as SVGAGI. V was trimmed by 0 bases and J by 2 bases, leaving 2 bases between them. The CDR3 loop spans 13 amino acids. The CDR3 region is CASSYSPYNEQFF. The CDR3 DNA follows: TGTGCCAGCAGTTACTCCCCCTACAATGAGCAGTTCTTC.